The 31 T cell receptor beta chains presented below share a single source sample, sequenced in a study of cytomegalovirus exposure and HLA in healthy donors. This PCR relied on a set of 60 Vbeta primers and 13 Jbeta primers. TCRdb keeps only in-frame clones here, not all; method: immunoSEQ multiplex PCR. This repertoire shows 140,000 to 150,000 clones, around 79% found once; its top ten account for 1.7%. Sequenced sample: PBMCs. These receptors were taken from a woman under 40 in good health and CMV-seronegative.

This clone was counted only a few times. The genes are TRBV7-9 and TRBJ1-4, with D maybe TRBD1 (5 bases). The CDR3 spans 15 residues. Germline loops: CDR1 SEHNR, CDR2 FQNEAQ (reference sequence). Trimming removed 4 bases from V and 0 bases from J, with 9 bases in between. The CDR3 DNA follows: TGTGCCAGCAGCTGGCCAGGGACAACTAATGAAAAACTGTTTTTT. Translation gives CASSWPGTTNEKLFF.

CDR3 DNA: TGCGCCAGCAGCCAAGACCCCCAGGGTGAGCAAGCAGCTTTCTTT. This sequence encodes CASSQDPQGEQAAFF. The chain is built from TRBV4-3 and TRBJ1-1; tentative D call: TRBD1 (5 bases). Germline V gene lookup returns CDR1 LGHNA and CDR2 YSLEER. Deletions cut 0 bases from V and 10 bases from J, with 18 bases between. The CDR3 consists of 15 residues.

The chain has TRBV7-9 and TRBJ1-1, with a weak D call TRBD1 (5 bases). V lost 5 bases, J lost 5 bases, and 24 bases lay in between. The CDR3 spans 17 residues. CDR1 is SEHNR and CDR2 is FQNEAQ in the germline V gene (reference sequence). CDR3: CASSRTQTDWEGTEAFF. The CDR3 DNA reads TGTGCCAGCAGCCGAACCCAAACGGATTGGGAGGGGACTGAAGCTTTCTTT.

This clone was seen a few times. The chain uses TRBV4-3 and TRBJ2-7; D possibly corresponds to TRBD2 (6 bases). The CDR3 runs to 14 residues. Germline V gene sequence: CDR1 LGHNA, CDR2 YSLEER. V was cut by 0 bases and J by 3 bases, with 9 bases left in between. The DNA for the CDR3 is TGCGCCAGCAGCCAAGACTGGAGGGGCTACGAGCAGTACTTC. Translated: CASSQDWRGYEQYF.

The genes are TRBV11-2 and TRBJ1-3, with a tentative D call TRBD1 (5 bases). The CDR3 sequence is 15 residues long. V dropped 4 bases and J dropped 1 base, with 11 bases sitting between them. Germline CDR1 reads SGHAT; CDR2 reads FQNNGV. CDR3 in DNA: TGTGCCAGCAGCTACCGACAGACGTCTGGAAACACCATATATTTT. Its protein is CASSYRQTSGNTIYF.

The chain recombines TRBV5-6 with TRBJ1-1; 8 nucleotides match TRBD1. This CDR3 contains 15 residues. The trim removed 5 bases at V and 4 bases at J, leaving 10 bases unmatched. The germline CDR1 and CDR2 sequences are SGHDT and YYEEEE. CDR3 in DNA: TGTGCCAGCAGTTATTCAGGGGGCGGAAGCACTGAAGCTTTCTTT. Translation: CASSYSGGGSTEAFF.

This rearrangement joins TRBV11-2 to TRBJ2-5, with D possibly being TRBD2 (6 bases). Trimming cost V 2 bases and J 2 bases, with 15 bases left between them. CDR1 SGHAT and CDR2 FQNNGV come from the germline V gene. This CDR3 spans 16 amino acids. The CDR3 DNA follows: TGTGCCAGCAGCTTATTTTTGGTAGCGGATCAAGAGACCCAGTACTTC. It codes for CASSLFLVADQETQYF.

The chain is built from TRBV15 and TRBJ2-7; D remains unclear. Germline assignment: CDR1 LNHNV and CDR2 YYDKDF (reference sequence). Trimming took off 0 bases at V and 0 bases at J, with 12 bases between the two ends. The CDR3 has 16 residues. The CDR3 DNA is TGTGCCACCAGCAGAGATGGAACAGTGGGCTCCTACGAGCAGTACTTC. It translates to CATSRDGTVGSYEQYF.

The chain recombines TRBV29-1 with TRBJ1-1; TRBD1 might be the D (6 bases). Germline CDR1 reads SQVTM; CDR2 reads ANQGSEA. V was pared by 2 bases and J by 7 bases, with 17 bases between. The CDR3 covers 14 residues. CDR3 sequence: CSVELGHLIFEAFF. The CDR3 DNA reads TGCAGCGTTGAATTGGGACACTTAATCTTTGAAGCTTTCTTT.

This clone was detected only once. J is TRBJ2-3 and V is TRBV6-5; weak D call: TRBD1 (5 bases). The CDR3 has 12 amino acids. Trimming shortened V by 5 bases and J by 4 bases, and 7 bases separated the two germline ends. CDR1 is MNHEY and CDR2 is SVGAGI in the germline V gene. The CDR3 nucleotides are TGTGCCAGCAGTCAAGGGGCAGATACGCAGTATTTT. It yields the protein CASSQGADTQYF.

This chain connects TRBV5-6 to TRBJ1-4, with 9 bases matching TRBD1. This CDR3 spans 18 amino acids. V gave up 4 bases and J gave up 7 bases; unmatched junction bases: 17. CDR1 SGHDT and CDR2 YYEEEE come from the germline V gene. The CDR3 bases are TGTGCCAGCAGCCCGCCGGGACAGGGAGCTTTGAGCGGTGAAAAACTGTTTTTT. Translating gives CASSPPGQGALSGEKLFF.

The chain carries TRBV5-4 and TRBJ2-1, with 10 bases fitting TRBD2. The germline V gene encodes CDR1 SGHNT and CDR2 YYREEE (reference sequence). The CDR3 loop spans 17 amino acids. V lost 2 bases and J lost 4; bases outside the gene matches: 9. CDR3 nucleotide sequence: TGTGCCAGCAGCTTATGGGATAGCGGGGGGTTATACAATGAGCAGTTCTTC. It specifies CASSLWDSGGLYNEQFF.

The chain uses TRBV11-2 and TRBJ1-3; TRBD1 agrees at 8 bases. Germline CDR1 and CDR2: SGHAT and FQNNGV. The V segment lost 1 base and the J segment 0 bases; nucleotides outside the gene matches: 11. The CDR3 runs 19 residues. The CDR3 nucleotides are TGTGCCAGCAGCTTAGTGGTTGGGACAGGACACCTCTCTGGAAACACCATATATTTT. Its protein product is CASSLVVGTGHLSGNTIYF.

The chain links TRBV5-5 to TRBJ2-7; 8 bases agree with TRBD2. After removal of 5 bases from V and 2 bases from J, the junction contained 9 bases not matched to a gene. The CDR3 runs to 15 residues. CDR1 SGHKS and CDR2 YYEKEE come from the germline V gene (reference sequence). The CDR3 sequence: CASSSIGRGAYEQYF. DNA of the CDR3: TGTGCCAGCAGTTCCATCGGGCGGGGGGCCTACGAGCAGTACTTC.

The rearrangement joins TRBV15 to TRBJ1-1; maybe TRBD1 (6 bases). Germline loops: CDR1 LNHNV, CDR2 YYDKDF (reference sequence). The length of the CDR3 is 13 residues. V was trimmed by 6 bases and J by 1 base, leaving 9 bases between them. CDR3 region: CATSTGWNTEAFF. In DNA form, the CDR3 reads TGTGCCACCAGTACAGGGTGGAACACTGAAGCTTTCTTT.

The chain uses TRBV27 and TRBJ1-2; perhaps TRBD1 as D (6 bases). The CDR3 extends over 14 amino acids. Trimming took off 6 bases at V and 8 bases at J, with 19 bases between the two ends. Per germline, CDR1 MNHEY and CDR2 SMNVEV (reference sequence). CDR3 DNA: TGTGCCAGCAGACGAGATACAGGGCTCGAGGGCTACACCTTC. It yields the protein CASRRDTGLEGYTF.

The chain uses TRBV5-1 and TRBJ1-3; no definite D call. Looked up from germline, CDR1 is SGHRS and CDR2 is YFSETQ. This CDR3 has 15 residues. V lost 3 bases to trimming and J lost 4 bases, with 14 bases between them. The DNA of the CDR3 is TGCGCCAGCAGCTCCACAGCGGTCGGCGGAAACACCATATATTTT. It is translated as CASSSTAVGGNTIYF.

DNA of the CDR3: TGTGCCAGCAGCGTAGATAGCGGCGGCACTGAAGCTTTCTTT. This translates into CASSVDSGGTEAFF. The chain joins TRBV9 to TRBJ1-1; D is uncertain. This CDR3 is 14 amino acids long. Germline V CDR1 and CDR2: SGDLS, YYNGEE. Trimming pared 0 bases from V and 4 bases from J, leaving 10 bases between. Variable domain in full (rest from reference TRBV9 and TRBJ1-1): DSGVTQTPKHLITATGQRVTLRCSPRSGDLSVYWYQQSLDQGLQFLIQYYNGEERAKGNILERFSAQQFPDLHSELNLSSLELGDSALYFCASSVDSGGTEAFFGQGTRLTVV.

V and J are TRBV7-8 and TRBJ1-5; 8 bases match TRBD1. The germline CDR1 and CDR2 sequences are SGHVS and FQNEAQ. The CDR3 covers 17 residues. The V segment lost 5 bases and the J segment 1 base; nucleotides outside the gene matches: 10. The CDR3: CASSKSWDRRSNQPQHF. The CDR3 DNA is TGTGCCAGCAGCAAATCTTGGGACAGGCGGAGCAATCAGCCCCAGCATTTT.

Turning to this clone: Germline and junction disagree at one end, which may indicate a read error. Other DNA sequences in the sample encode the same CDR3. The chain joins TRBV2 to TRBJ1-1, with TRBD1 as a possible D gene (6 bases). Germline V gene sequence: CDR1 SNHLY, CDR2 FYNNEI. The CDR3 covers 14 residues. The CDR3 DNA reads TGTGCCAGCAGTGAACTGGGGGCAGTCACTGAAGCCTTCTTT. Protein sequence: CASSELGAVTEAFF.

The chain carries TRBV9 and TRBJ1-2; 8 bases map to TRBD1. The CDR3 consists of 12 residues. The V and J ends lost 3 bases and 6 bases, in that order; junction bases with no gene match: 1. The germline gives CDR1 SGDLS, CDR2 YYNGEE. CDR3 region: CASSATGDGYTF. The CDR3 region has the DNA TGTGCCAGCAGCGCGACAGGGGATGGCTACACCTTC. Full variable domain (missing parts from reference TRBV9 and TRBJ1-2): DSGVTQTPKHLITATGQRVTLRCSPRSGDLSVYWYQQSLDQGLQFLIQYYNGEERAKGNILERFSAQQFPDLHSELNLSSLELGDSALYFCASSATGDGYTFGSGTRLTVV.

This chain connects TRBV6-1 to TRBJ2-7; 7 bases fit TRBD1. The CDR3 has 15 amino acids. The germline V gene encodes CDR1 MNHNS and CDR2 SASEGT. V trimming: 2 bases; J trimming: 2 bases; junction bases outside the gene matches: 6. CDR3 protein: CASSESVTGAYEQYF. CDR3 DNA sequence: TGTGCCAGCAGTGAAAGCGTTACAGGGGCCTACGAGCAGTACTTC.

J is TRBJ2-6 and V is TRBV7-7; D possibly corresponds to TRBD2 (6 bases). Per germline, CDR1 SSHAT and CDR2 FNYEAQ (reference sequence). V gave up 1 base and J gave up 2 bases, with 6 bases separating them. This CDR3 comprises 15 residues. CDR3 loop: CASSLGGAGANVLTF. The CDR3 nucleotides read TGTGCCAGCAGCTTAGGGGGGGCTGGGGCCAACGTCCTGACTTTC.

This rearrangement joins TRBV9 to TRBJ2-7; 8 positions match TRBD1. Germline CDR1 is SGDLS and CDR2 is YYNGEE. This CDR3 has 14 amino acids. V trimming: 0 bases; J trimming: 6 bases; junction bases outside the gene matches: 5. The chain's CDR3 is CASSVGQGAREQYF. CDR3 DNA: TGTGCCAGCAGCGTAGGCCAGGGGGCTCGCGAGCAGTACTTC.

The rearrangement uses TRBV29-1 and TRBJ1-4, with D possibly being TRBD1 (5 bases). Deletions cut 1 base from V and 3 bases from J, with 12 bases between. The CDR3 consists of 15 residues. Looked up from germline, CDR1 is SQVTM and CDR2 is ANQGSEA. The CDR3 coding sequence is TGCAGCGTTGAAGCTACGGGACTTTCTAATGAAAAACTGTTTTTT. This encodes CSVEATGLSNEKLFF.

The J gene is TRBJ2-2, the V gene TRBV7-3; TRBD1 agrees at 11 bases. The CDR3 runs to 18 residues. Germline V gives CDR1 SGHTA, CDR2 FQGTGA. J was trimmed by 4 bases and V by 4 bases; bases with no gene match: 11. CDR3 residues: CASSSGQGAASPTGELFF. The CDR3 bases are TGTGCCAGCAGCTCCGGACAGGGGGCGGCTAGCCCCACCGGGGAGCTGTTTTTT.

A single count supports this clone. The V gene is TRBV5-1, the J gene TRBJ2-7, with D perhaps TRBD2 (6 bases). Germline loops: CDR1 SGHRS, CDR2 YFSETQ. The germline V and J ends were trimmed by 4 bases and 3 bases, with 17 bases remaining between them. The CDR3 extends over 15 amino acids. The CDR3 DNA sequence: TGCGCCAGCAGCGCCGGAGGGTTTCTAGGCTACGAGCAGTACTTC. This sequence encodes CASSAGGFLGYEQYF.

CDR3 nucleotides: TGTGCCAGCAGTGAATATGGGGGGACAGGGGAGAGGGAAAAACTGTTTTTT. Its protein product is CASSEYGGTGEREKLFF. This chain joins TRBV25-1 and TRBJ1-4; 10 nucleotides match TRBD1. This CDR3 spans 17 amino acids. From germline, CDR1 is MGHDK and CDR2 SYGVNS. V lost 0 bases to trimming and J lost 8 bases; unmatched junction nucleotides: 9.

A single count supports this clone. This chain links TRBV10-1 with TRBJ2-2; maybe TRBD1 (6 bases). V was pared by 0 bases and J by 6 bases, with 11 bases between. In germline, CDR1 is WNHNN, CDR2 SYGVQD (reference sequence). CDR3 length: 15 amino acids. Written as DNA, the CDR3 is TGCGCCAGCAGTGAGTCCACAGGGTTCCCCGGGGAGCTGTTTTTT. Protein sequence: CASSESTGFPGELFF.

V is TRBV11-2 and J is TRBJ2-3, with 12 positions matching TRBD2. Germline V lookup: CDR1 SGHAT, CDR2 FQNNGV. V dropped 10 bases and J dropped 9; count of bases not matched to a gene: 8. The CDR3 runs 13 residues. The CDR3 region is CATKLAGGQTQYF. Here the CDR3 DNA reads TGTGCCACCAAGCTAGCGGGGGGGCAAACGCAGTATTTT.

The chain uses TRBV4-2 and TRBJ2-5, with D unresolved. Trimming left V 4 bases short and J 2 bases short, with 14 bases between. This CDR3 is 15 amino acids long. Germline CDR1 is LGHNA and CDR2 is YNFKEQ. The CDR3 nucleotides are TGTGCCAGCAGCCCCTCCGAGAGGTTTCAAGAGACCCAGTACTTC. Encoded protein: CASSPSERFQETQYF.